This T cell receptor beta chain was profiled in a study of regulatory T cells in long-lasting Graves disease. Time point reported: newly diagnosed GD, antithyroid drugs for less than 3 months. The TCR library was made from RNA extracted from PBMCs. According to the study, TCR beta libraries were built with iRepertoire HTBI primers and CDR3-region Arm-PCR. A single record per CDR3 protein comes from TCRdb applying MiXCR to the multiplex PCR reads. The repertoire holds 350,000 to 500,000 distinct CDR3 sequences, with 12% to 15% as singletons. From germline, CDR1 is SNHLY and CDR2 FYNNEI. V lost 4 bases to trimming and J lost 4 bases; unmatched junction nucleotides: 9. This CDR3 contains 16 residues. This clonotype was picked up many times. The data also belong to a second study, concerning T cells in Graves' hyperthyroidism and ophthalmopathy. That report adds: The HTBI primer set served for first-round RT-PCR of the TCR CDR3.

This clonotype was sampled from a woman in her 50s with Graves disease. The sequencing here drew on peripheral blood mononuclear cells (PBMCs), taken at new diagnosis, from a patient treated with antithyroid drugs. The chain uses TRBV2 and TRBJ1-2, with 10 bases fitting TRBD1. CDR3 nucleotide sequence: TGTGCCAGCAGTGGGAAGGGGCGGGACAGGGGCTATGGCTACACCTTC. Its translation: CASSGKGRDRGYGYTF.